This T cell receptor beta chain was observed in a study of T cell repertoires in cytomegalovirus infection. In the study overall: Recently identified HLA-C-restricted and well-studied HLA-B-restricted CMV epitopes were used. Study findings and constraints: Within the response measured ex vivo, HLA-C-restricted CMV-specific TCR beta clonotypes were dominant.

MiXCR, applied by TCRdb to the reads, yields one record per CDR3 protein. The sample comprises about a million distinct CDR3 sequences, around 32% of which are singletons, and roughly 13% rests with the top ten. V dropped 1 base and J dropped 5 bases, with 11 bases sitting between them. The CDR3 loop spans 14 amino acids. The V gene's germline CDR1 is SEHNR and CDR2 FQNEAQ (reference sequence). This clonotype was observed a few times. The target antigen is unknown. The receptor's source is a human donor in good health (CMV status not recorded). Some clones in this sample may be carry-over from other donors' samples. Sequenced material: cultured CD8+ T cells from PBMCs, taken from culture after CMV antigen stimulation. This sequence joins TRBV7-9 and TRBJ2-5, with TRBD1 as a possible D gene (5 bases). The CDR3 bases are TGTGCCAGCAGCTTAGTGGGGCGGCACGAGACCCAGTACTTC. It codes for CASSLVGRHETQYF.